The rows below give T cell receptor beta chains drawn from one sample of a study of blood T cell repertoires in COVID-19. Repertoires were generated with immunoSEQ multiplex PCR, while TCRdb's copy carries only in-frame clones and drops some. The data show around 25,000 clones, around 86% seen once. Sequencing was carried out using peripheral blood. These receptors were collected from a man aged 65 to 79 with acute or convalescent COVID-19. Each CDR3 is given with its conserved first and last residue. A D gene is named only where the DNA matches it firmly. The listing skips clone size in some rows; elsewhere it reads once, few, many or a size class.

size	V	D	J	CDR3	DNA
-	TRBV15	-	TRBJ2-6	CATSREGAGANVLTF	TGTGCCACCAGCAGAGAAGGAGCTGGGGCCAACGTCCTGACTTTC
-	TRBV6-5	TRBD1	TRBJ2-5	CASSPSRGPGETQYF	TGTGCCAGCAGTCCCTCCAGGGGGCCAGGGGAGACCCAGTACTTC
-	TRBV6-5	-	TRBJ1-2	CASSPPGGRNYGYTF	TGTGCCAGCAGCCCCCCCGGAGGGAGGAACTATGGCTACACCTTC
-	TRBV2	-	TRBJ1-5	CASRHDGGDQPQHF	TGTGCCAGCAGGCACGACGGAGGTGATCAGCCCCAGCATTTT
-	TRBV19	TRBD1	TRBJ2-6	CASSTTGAGANVLTF	TGTGCCAGTAGTACCACAGGGGCCGGGGCCAACGTCCTGACTTTC
-	TRBV4-1	-	TRBJ1-5	CASSQEYSNQPQHF	TGCGCCAGCAGCCAGGAGTATAGCAATCAGCCCCAGCATTTT
-	TRBV7-8	-	TRBJ1-5	CASSPSRQGANQPQHF	TGTGCCAGCAGCCCCTCCCGGCAGGGTGCGAATCAGCCCCAGCATTTT
-	TRBV12-3/TRBV12-4	-	TRBJ2-5	CASRPTTQETQYF	TGTGCCAGCAGGCCGACAACTCAAGAGACCCAGTACTTC
few	TRBV28	TRBD2	TRBJ2-7	CASSLTSSEQYF	TGTGCCAGCAGCCTGACTAGCTCCGAGCAGTACTTC
-	TRBV18	TRBD2	TRBJ2-7	CASSPWEGSYEQYF	TGTGCCAGCTCACCGTGGGAGGGTAGCTACGAGCAGTACTTC
-	TRBV7-2	TRBD2	TRBJ2-1	CASSFSGSLYNEQFF	TGTGCCAGCAGCTTTAGCGGGAGCCTCTACAATGAGCAGTTCTTC
-	TRBV19	-	TRBJ1-5	CASSTGQFNQPQHF	TGTGCCAGTAGTACAGGACAGTTCAATCAGCCCCAGCATTTT
few	TRBV11-2	TRBD2	TRBJ2-1	CASSLEWREYNEQFF	TGTGCCAGCAGCTTAGAATGGCGGGAGTACAATGAGCAGTTCTTC
-	TRBV28	-	TRBJ1-2	CASRPRGAWGYTF	TGTGCCAGCAGGCCCCGGGGGGCGTGGGGCTACACCTTC
-	TRBV19	-	TRBJ2-2	CASSIPLAGNTGELFF	TGTGCCAGTAGTATACCCCTGGCAGGGAACACCGGGGAGCTGTTTTTT
-	TRBV7-9	-	TRBJ2-3	CASSLGISSTDTQYF	TGTGCCAGCAGCTTGGGCATTTCTAGCACAGATACGCAGTATTTT
-	TRBV5-4	-	TRBJ2-7	CASSLDPQRAPYF	TGTGCCAGCAGCTTGGACCCCCAGCGGGCCCCCTACTTC
-	TRBV6-2/TRBV6-3	-	TRBJ2-7	CASSYPSTYEQYF	TGTGCCAGCAGTTACCCCAGTACCTACGAGCAGTACTTC
-	TRBV4-3	TRBD1	TRBJ2-7	CASSPGRDRDRLSPYEQYF	TGCGCCAGCAGCCCAGGCCGGGACAGGGACCGTCTATCACCCTACGAGCAGTACTTC
-	TRBV6-5	-	TRBJ1-3	CASKEGPGNTIYF	TGTGCCAGCAAGGAGGGGCCTGGAAACACCATATATTTT
once	TRBV7-3	-	TRBJ2-1	CASSLNIHTNEQFF	TGTGCCAGCAGCTTAAATATACACACCAATGAGCAGTTCTTC
-	TRBV11-2	-	TRBJ1-1	CASSFTGLAEAFF	TGTGCCAGCAGCTTTACAGGGTTGGCTGAAGCTTTCTTT
few	TRBV6-6	-	TRBJ1-6	CASSYSGPTGSPLHF	TGTGCCAGCAGTTACTCTGGCCCAACGGGTTCACCCCTCCACTTT
-	TRBV6-5	-	TRBJ2-7	CASSYSPWDFEQYF	TGTGCCAGCAGTTACTCGCCTTGGGACTTTGAGCAGTACTTC
-	TRBV7-6	TRBD1	TRBJ1-6	CASSLGNRGFSPLHF	TGTGCCAGCAGCTTAGGTAACAGGGGGTTTTCACCCCTCCACTTT
-	TRBV5-4	-	TRBJ2-3	CASSFMKTSTDTQYF	TGTGCCAGCAGCTTCATGAAGACTAGCACAGATACGCAGTATTTT
-	TRBV3-1/TRBV3-2	-	TRBJ2-7	CASSLNYSPYEQYF	TGTGCCAGCAGCCTCAACTATTCCCCCTACGAGCAGTACTTC
-	TRBV5-5	TRBD1	TRBJ2-2	CASSLPGGNTGELFF	TGTGCCAGCAGCTTGCCAGGGGGCAACACCGGGGAGCTGTTTTTT
-	TRBV12-3/TRBV12-4	-	TRBJ1-2	CASSPTTGSGYTF	TGTGCCAGCAGTCCGACCACAGGGTCCGGCTACACCTTC
-	TRBV19	-	TRBJ2-1	CASNPAGTRAYNEQFF	TGTGCCAGTAATCCCGCCGGGACAAGGGCCTACAATGAGCAGTTCTTC
-	TRBV5-8	-	TRBJ2-5	CASSSSTASYQETQYF	TGTGCCAGCAGCTCTTCGACAGCCTCGTACCAAGAGACCCAGTACTTC
-	TRBV10-3	-	TRBJ2-2	CAISREPGELFF	TGTGCCATCAGCAGGGAACCCGGGGAGCTGTTTTTT
-	TRBV3-1/TRBV3-2	-	TRBJ1-1	CASSQNPSYTEAFF	TGTGCCAGCAGCCAAAACCCCAGTTACACTGAAGCTTTCTTT
few	TRBV7-8	TRBD1	TRBJ2-5	CASSNRDRGEETQYF	TGTGCCAGCAGCAACCGGGACAGGGGTGAGGAGACCCAGTACTTC
-	TRBV27	-	TRBJ1-5	CASSLFGGAGNQPQHF	TGTGCCAGCAGTTTATTTGGGGGCGCGGGCAATCAGCCCCAGCATTTT
-	TRBV6-5	-	TRBJ1-1	CASSQSGNTEAFF	TGTGCCAGCAGTCAGTCAGGGAACACTGAAGCTTTCTTT
-	TRBV4-3	-	TRBJ1-6	CASSQDESSYNSPLHF	TGCGCCAGCAGCCAAGATGAGAGCTCCTATAATTCACCCCTCCACTTT
-	TRBV7-3	TRBD2	TRBJ2-1	CASSTLAGYEQFF	TGTGCCAGCAGCACACTAGCGGGATATGAGCAGTTCTTC
-	TRBV5-1	TRBD1	TRBJ1-4	CASSPLGQGTNEKLFF	TGCGCCAGCAGCCCCTTAGGACAGGGAACTAATGAAAAACTGTTTTTT
-	TRBV7-8	-	TRBJ2-6	CATRQAAGANVLTF	TGTGCCACCCGACAGGCGGCGGGGGCCAACGTCCTGACTTTC
-	TRBV19	-	TRBJ1-3	CATSGHSGNTIYF	TGTGCCACCTCAGGGCACTCTGGAAACACCATATATTTT
-	TRBV10-3	-	TRBJ2-2	CAISWDMINTGELFF	TGTGCCATCAGTTGGGACATGATAAACACCGGGGAGCTGTTTTTT
-	TRBV10-1	-	TRBJ1-4	CASSDGQGLATNEKLFF	TGCGCCAGCAGTGACGGGCAGGGGCTTGCAACTAATGAAAAACTGTTTTTT
-	TRBV29-1	-	TRBJ1-4	CSVPTDGTNEKLFF	TGCAGCGTCCCGACAGATGGAACTAATGAAAAACTGTTTTTT
-	TRBV11-2	-	TRBJ2-5	CASSSELEETQYF	TGTGCCAGCAGCTCCGAACTTGAGGAGACCCAGTACTTC
-	TRBV28	-	TRBJ1-1	CASSLLGGSGNTEAFF	TGTGCCAGCAGTTTATTAGGGGGAAGTGGAAACACTGAAGCTTTCTTT
-	TRBV9	-	TRBJ1-6	CASSNLQGPNSPLHF	TGTGCCAGCAGCAACCTACAGGGACCTAATTCACCCCTCCACTTT
-	TRBV2	-	TRBJ2-1	CASRPIFGSYNEQFF	TGTGCCAGCAGACCGATATTCGGCTCCTACAATGAGCAGTTCTTC
-	TRBV6-1	TRBD2	TRBJ2-5	CASSDSSGGGGRETQYF	TGTGCCAGCAGTGATTCTAGCGGCGGTGGCGGGCGAGAGACCCAGTACTTC
-	TRBV14	TRBD1	TRBJ1-2	CASSQASGTGVKTF	TGTGCCAGCAGCCAAGCTTCCGGGACAGGGGTAAAGACCTTC
-	TRBV21-1	-	TRBJ2-7	CASSKQPPGEWYEQYF	TGTGCCAGCAGCAAACAACCCCCGGGGGAATGGTACGAGCAGTACTTC
-	TRBV14	-	TRBJ1-1	CASSAGEEAFF	TGTGCCAGCAGCGCCGGGGAAGAAGCTTTCTTT
-	TRBV6-6	-	TRBJ2-4	CASNHRGLGAGDIQYF	TGTGCCAGCAACCACAGGGGACTCGGAGCCGGGGACATTCAGTACTTC
-	TRBV7-9	TRBD1	TRBJ1-1	CASSLTGKLTEAFF	TGTGCCAGCAGCTTGACAGGGAAGCTCACTGAAGCTTTCTTT
once	TRBV18	-	TRBJ2-2	CASSLGQENTGELFF	TGTGCCAGCTCACTCGGACAAGAGAACACCGGGGAGCTGTTTTTT
-	TRBV30	-	TRBJ2-7	CAWSVGQVNSYEQYF	TGTGCCTGGAGTGTTGGGCAGGTTAACTCCTACGAGCAGTACTTC
-	TRBV29-1	-	TRBJ1-1	CSVIRGFAFF	TGCAGCGTCATAAGGGGGTTTGCTTTCTTT
-	TRBV4-1	TRBD1	TRBJ1-1	CASSQGQGAIEAFF	TGCGCCAGCAGCCAAGGGCAGGGGGCGATTGAAGCTTTCTTT
-	TRBV2	TRBD1	TRBJ2-7	CASSEDRSSYEQYF	TGTGCCAGCAGTGAGGACAGGTCCTCCTACGAGCAGTACTTC